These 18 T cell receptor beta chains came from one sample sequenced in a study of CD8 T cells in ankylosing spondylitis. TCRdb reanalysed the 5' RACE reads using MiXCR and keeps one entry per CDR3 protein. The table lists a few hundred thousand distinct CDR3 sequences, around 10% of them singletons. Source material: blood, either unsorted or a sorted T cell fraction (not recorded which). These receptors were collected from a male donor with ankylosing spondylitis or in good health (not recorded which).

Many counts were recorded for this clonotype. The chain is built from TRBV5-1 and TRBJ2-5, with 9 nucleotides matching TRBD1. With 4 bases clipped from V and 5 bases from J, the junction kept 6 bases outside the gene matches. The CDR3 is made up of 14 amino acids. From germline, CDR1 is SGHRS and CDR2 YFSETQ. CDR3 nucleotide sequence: TGCGCCAGCAGCGTGGGACAGGGTGAGGAGACCCAGTACTTC. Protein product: CASSVGQGEETQYF.

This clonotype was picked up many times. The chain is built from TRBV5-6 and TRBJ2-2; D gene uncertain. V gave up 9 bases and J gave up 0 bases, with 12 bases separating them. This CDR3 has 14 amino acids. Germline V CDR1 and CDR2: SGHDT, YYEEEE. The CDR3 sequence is CATSWRPNTGELFF. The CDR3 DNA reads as TGTGCCACCTCCTGGCGGCCGAACACCGGGGAGCTGTTTTTT.

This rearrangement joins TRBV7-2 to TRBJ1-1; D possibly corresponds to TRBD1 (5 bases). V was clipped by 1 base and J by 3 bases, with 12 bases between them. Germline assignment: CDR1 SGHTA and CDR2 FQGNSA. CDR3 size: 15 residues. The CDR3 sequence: CASSLGRWGDTEAFF. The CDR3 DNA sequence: TGTGCCAGCAGCTTAGGTCGGTGGGGGGACACTGAAGCTTTCTTT.

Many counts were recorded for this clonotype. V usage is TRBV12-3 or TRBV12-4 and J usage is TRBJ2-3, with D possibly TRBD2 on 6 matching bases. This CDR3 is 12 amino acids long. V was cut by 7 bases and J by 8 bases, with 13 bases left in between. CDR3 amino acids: CASTSIGGTQYF. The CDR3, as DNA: TGTGCCAGCACCTCGATCGGGGGTACGCAGTATTTT.

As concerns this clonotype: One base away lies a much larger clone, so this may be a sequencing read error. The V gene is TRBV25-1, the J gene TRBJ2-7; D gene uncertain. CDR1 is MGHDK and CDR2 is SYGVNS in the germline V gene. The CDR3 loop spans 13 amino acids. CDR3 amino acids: CASSVDNSYVQYF. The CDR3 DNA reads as TGTGCCAGCAGTGTTGACAACTCCTACGTGCAGTACTTC.

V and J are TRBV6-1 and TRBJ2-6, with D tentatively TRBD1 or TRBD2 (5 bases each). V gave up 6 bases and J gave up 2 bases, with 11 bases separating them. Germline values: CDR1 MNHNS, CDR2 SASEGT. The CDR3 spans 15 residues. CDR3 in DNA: TGTGCCAGCAGGTCACAGGAGGCTGGGGCCAACGTCCTGACTTTC. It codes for CASRSQEAGANVLTF.

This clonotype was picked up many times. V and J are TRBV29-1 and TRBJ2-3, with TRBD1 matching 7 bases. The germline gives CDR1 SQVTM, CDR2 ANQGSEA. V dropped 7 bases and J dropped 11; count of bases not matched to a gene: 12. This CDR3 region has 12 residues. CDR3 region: CSASPTGDGQYF. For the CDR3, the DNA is TGCAGCGCGTCACCCACAGGGGACGGGCAGTATTTT.

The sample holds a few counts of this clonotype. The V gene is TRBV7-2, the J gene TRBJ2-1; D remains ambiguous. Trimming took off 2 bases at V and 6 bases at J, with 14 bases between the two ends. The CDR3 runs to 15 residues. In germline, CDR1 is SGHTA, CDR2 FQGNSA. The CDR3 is CASSLRLEPSNEQFF. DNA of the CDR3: TGTGCCAGCAGCTTAAGGCTAGAGCCCTCCAATGAGCAGTTCTTC.

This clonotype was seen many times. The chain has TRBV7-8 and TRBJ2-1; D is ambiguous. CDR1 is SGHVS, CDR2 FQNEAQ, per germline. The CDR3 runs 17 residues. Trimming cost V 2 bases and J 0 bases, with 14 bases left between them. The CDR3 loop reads CASSLSSAILSYNEQFF. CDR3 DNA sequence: TGTGCCAGCAGCTTATCGTCGGCCATCCTCTCCTACAATGAGCAGTTCTTC.

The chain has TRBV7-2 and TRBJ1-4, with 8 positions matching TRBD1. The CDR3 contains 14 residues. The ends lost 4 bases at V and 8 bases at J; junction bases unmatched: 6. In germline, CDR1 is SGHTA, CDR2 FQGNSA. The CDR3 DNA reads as TGTGCCAGCAGCTCCCAGGGGGCCTGGGAAAAACTGTTTTTT. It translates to CASSSQGAWEKLFF.

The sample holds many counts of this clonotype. CDR3 in DNA: TGCGCCAGCAGCCTCAGGGGGTACGAGCAGTACTTC. Encoded protein: CASSLRGYEQYF. J is TRBJ2-7 and V is TRBV5-1; 7 positions match TRBD1. Germline assignment: CDR1 SGHRS and CDR2 YFSETQ. J gave up 4 bases and V 4 bases, and 2 bases lay outside the gene matches. The CDR3 covers 12 residues. Full variable domain (rest looked up from reference TRBV5-1 and TRBJ2-7): KAGVTQTPRYLIKTRGQQVTLSCSPISGHRSVSWYQQTPGQGLQFLFEYFSETQRNKGNFPGRFSGRQFSNSRSEMNVSTLELGDSALYLCASSLRGYEQYFGPGTRLTVT.

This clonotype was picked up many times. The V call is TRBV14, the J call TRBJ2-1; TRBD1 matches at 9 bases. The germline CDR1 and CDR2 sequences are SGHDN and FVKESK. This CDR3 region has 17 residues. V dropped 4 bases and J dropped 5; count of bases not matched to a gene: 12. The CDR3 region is CASSPRGWDRVNNEQFF. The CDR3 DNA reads TGTGCCAGCAGCCCCCGAGGCTGGGACAGGGTAAACAATGAGCAGTTCTTC. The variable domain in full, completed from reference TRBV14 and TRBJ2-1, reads EAGVTQFPSHSVIEKGQTVTLRCDPISGHDNLYWYRRVMGKEIKFLLHFVKESKQDESGMPNNRFLAERTGGTYSTLKVQPAELEDSGVYFCASSPRGWDRVNNEQFFGPGTRLTVL.

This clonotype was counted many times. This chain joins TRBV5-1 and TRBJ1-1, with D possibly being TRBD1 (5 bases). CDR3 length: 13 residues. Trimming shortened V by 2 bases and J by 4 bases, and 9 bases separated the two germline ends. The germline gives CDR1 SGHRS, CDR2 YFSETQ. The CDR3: CASSFRDPTEAFF. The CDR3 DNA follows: TGCGCCAGCAGCTTTCGGGACCCCACTGAAGCTTTCTTT.

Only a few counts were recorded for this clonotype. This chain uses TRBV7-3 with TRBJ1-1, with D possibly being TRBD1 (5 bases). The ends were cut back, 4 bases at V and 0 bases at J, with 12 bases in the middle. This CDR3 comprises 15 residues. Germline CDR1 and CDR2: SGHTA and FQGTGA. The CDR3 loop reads CASSCTGYMNTEAFF. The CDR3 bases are TGTGCCAGCAGCTGTACAGGTTACATGAACACTGAAGCTTTCTTT. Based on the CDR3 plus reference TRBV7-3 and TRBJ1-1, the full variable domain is GAGVSQTPSNKVTEKGKYVELRCDPISGHTALYWYRQSLGQGPEFLIYFQGTGAADDSGLPNDRFFAVRPEGSVSTLKIQRTERGDSAVYLCASSCTGYMNTEAFFGQGTRLTVV.

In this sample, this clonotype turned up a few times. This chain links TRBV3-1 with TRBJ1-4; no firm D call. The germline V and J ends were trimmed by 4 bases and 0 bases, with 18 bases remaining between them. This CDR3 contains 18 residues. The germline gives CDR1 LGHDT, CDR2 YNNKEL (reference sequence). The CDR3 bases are TGTGCCAGCAGCCCCCGCGACGGGGTTTGGGCAACTAATGAAAAACTGTTTTTT. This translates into CASSPRDGVWATNEKLFF.

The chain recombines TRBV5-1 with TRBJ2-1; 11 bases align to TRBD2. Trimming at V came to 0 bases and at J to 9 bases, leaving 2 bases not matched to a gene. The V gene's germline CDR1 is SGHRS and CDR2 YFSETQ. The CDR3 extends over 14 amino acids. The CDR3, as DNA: TGCGCCAGCAGCTTGGCGCTAGCGGGAGGTGAGCAGTTCTTC. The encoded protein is CASSLALAGGEQFF.

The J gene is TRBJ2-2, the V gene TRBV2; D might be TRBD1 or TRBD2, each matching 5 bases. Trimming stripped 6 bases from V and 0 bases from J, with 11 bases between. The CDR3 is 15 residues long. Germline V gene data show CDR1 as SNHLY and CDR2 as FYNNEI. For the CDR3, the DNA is TGTGCCAGCAGACCGGGACGCACGAACACCGGGGAGCTGTTTTTT. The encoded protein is CASRPGRTNTGELFF.

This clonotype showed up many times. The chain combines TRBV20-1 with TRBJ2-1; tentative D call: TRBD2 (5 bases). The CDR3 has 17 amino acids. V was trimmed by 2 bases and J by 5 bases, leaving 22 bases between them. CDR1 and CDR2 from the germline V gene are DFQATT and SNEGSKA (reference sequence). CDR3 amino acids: CSARKPRGTLRDNEQFF. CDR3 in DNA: TGCAGTGCTAGAAAACCCAGAGGAACTCTGCGGGACAATGAGCAGTTCTTC.